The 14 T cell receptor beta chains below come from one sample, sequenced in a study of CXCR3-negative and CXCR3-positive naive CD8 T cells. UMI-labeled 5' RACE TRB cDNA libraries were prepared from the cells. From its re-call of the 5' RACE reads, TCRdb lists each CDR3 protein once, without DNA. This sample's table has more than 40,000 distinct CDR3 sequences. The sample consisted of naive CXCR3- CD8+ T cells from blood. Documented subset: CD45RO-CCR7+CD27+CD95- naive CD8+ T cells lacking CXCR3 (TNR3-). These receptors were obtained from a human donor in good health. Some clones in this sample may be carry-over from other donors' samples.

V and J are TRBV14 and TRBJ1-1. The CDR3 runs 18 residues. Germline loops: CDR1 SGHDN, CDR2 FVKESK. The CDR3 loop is CASSQDAGDYYMNTEAFF.

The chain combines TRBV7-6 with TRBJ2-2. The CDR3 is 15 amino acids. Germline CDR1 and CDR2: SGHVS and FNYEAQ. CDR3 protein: CASSFEASNTGELFF.

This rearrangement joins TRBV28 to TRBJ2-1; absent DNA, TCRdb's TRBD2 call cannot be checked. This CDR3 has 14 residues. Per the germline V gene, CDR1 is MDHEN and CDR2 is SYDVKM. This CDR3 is CASSFRGPNNEQFF.

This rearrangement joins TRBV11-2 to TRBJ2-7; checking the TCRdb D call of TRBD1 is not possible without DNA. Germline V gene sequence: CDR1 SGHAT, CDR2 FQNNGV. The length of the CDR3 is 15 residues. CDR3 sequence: CASSLDGTGLDEQYF. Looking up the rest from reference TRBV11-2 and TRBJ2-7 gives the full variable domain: EAGVAQSPRYKIIEKRQSVAFWCNPISGHATLYWYQQILGQGPKLLIQFQNNGVVDDSQLPKDRFSAERLKGVDSTLKIQPAKLEDSAVYLCASSLDGTGLDEQYFGPGTRLTVT.

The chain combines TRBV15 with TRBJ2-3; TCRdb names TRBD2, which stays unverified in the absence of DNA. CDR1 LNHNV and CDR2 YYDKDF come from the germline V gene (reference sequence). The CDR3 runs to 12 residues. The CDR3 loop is CATSSRAQPQYF. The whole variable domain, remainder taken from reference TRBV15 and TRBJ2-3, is DAMVIQNPRYQVTQFGKPVTLSCSQTLNHNVMYWYQQKSSQAPKLLFHYYDKDFNNEADTPDNFQSRRPNTSFCFLDIRSPGLGDTAMYLCATSSRAQPQYFGPGTRLTVL.

This chain's CDR3 is CATSRETGNYNEQFF. The V and J genes are TRBV15 and TRBJ2-1. Germline values: CDR1 LNHNV, CDR2 YYDKDF (reference sequence). The CDR3 spans 15 residues.

CDR3 region: CSVEGAGLEQFF. The chain is built from TRBV29-1 and TRBJ2-1; TCRdb indicates TRBD2, and absent DNA this call remains unverified. This CDR3 is built from 12 residues. CDR1 and CDR2 from the germline V gene are SQVTM and ANQGSEA.

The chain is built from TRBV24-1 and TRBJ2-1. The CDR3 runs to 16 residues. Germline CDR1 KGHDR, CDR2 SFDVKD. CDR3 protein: CDTSDFGQYSYNEQFF.

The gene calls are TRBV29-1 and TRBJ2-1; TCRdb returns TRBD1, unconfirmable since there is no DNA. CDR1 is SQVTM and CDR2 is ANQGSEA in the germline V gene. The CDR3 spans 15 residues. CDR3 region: CSVEDDRASYNEQFF.

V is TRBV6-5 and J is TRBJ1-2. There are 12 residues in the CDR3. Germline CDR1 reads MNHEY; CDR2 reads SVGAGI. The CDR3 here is CASSYGPGGYTF.

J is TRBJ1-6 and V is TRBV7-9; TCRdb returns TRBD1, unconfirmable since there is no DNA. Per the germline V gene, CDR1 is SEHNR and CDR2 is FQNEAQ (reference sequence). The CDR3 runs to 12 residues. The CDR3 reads CASSTGHAPLHF.

The chain's CDR3 is CSVDGLAGGPAYEQYF. The chain links TRBV29-1 to TRBJ2-7; TCRdb's D call, TRBD2, is unchecked because there is no DNA. The CDR3 extends over 16 amino acids. From germline, CDR1 is SQVTM and CDR2 ANQGSEA.

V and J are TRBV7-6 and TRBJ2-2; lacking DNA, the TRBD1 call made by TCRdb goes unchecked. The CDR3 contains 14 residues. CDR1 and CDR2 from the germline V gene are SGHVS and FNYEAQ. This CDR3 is CASSLGTDTGELFF.

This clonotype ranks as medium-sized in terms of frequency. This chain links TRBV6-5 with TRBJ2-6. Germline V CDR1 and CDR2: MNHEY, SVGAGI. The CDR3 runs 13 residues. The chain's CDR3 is CASSLSGANVLTF.